These 4 T cell receptor beta chains were sequenced from one sample in a study of blood T cells in healthy people across ages. For the second PCR, which ran for roughly 7 to 11 cycles, a sample-barcoded 5' primer and a J-beta primer mix were used. TCRdb independently ran MiXCR on the 5' RACE reads; one entry per CDR3 protein. The table includes about 510,000 distinct CDR3 sequences, roughly a quarter detected once. These same data were also listed under a study on T cells of mothers and their children.

Sequencing used blood. Source of these receptors: a boy aged 2 to 9 in good health.

This clonotype showed up just a few times. This rearrangement joins TRBV27 to TRBJ2-2; possibly TRBD1 or TRBD2 for D (5 bases each). This CDR3 has 12 residues. From germline, CDR1 is MNHEY and CDR2 SMNVEV (reference sequence). V dropped 8 bases and J dropped 7 bases, with 11 bases sitting between them. The DNA for the CDR3 is TGTGCCAGCCGGGGCGTCCGCGGGGAGCTGTTTTTT. This translates into CASRGVRGELFF.

The rearrangement joins TRBV12-3 or TRBV12-4 to TRBJ2-1, with 7 nucleotides matching TRBD2. Judging by the DNA end, TRBJ2-7 fits better; the J call may be wrong. CDR3 length equals 15 residues. This CDR3 reads CASSLGTILYYEQYF. The CDR3 coding sequence is TGTGCCAGCAGTCTAGGGACTATCCTTTACTACGAGCAGTACTTC.

This chain uses TRBV18 with TRBJ2-5; 9 bases are a match to TRBD1. The last part of the DNA fits TRBJ2-7 better; the J call may be wrong. The germline gives CDR1 KGHSH, CDR2 LQKENI. The CDR3 length is 16 residues. The CDR3 DNA is TGTGCCAGCTCACCATATGGAGGGACAGGGACCTACGAGCAGTACTTC. Amino acid sequence: CASSPYGGTGTYEQYF.

This clonotype turned up a few times. The CDR3 region is CSALQGTGYTF. DNA for the CDR3: TGCAGCGCCTTACAGGGGACTGGCTACACCTTC. J is TRBJ1-2 and V is TRBV29-1; 7 bases agree with TRBD1. The V gene end was trimmed by 7 bases and the J gene end by 7 bases; junction bases not matched to a gene: 6. This CDR3 contains 11 residues. Germline V gene sequence: CDR1 SQVTM, CDR2 ANQGSEA. Using reference TRBV29-1 and TRBJ1-2 for the parts outside the CDR3, the full variable domain is SAVISQKPSRDICQRGTSLTIQCQVDSQVTMMFWYRQQPGQSLTLIATANQGSEATYESGFVIDKFPISRPNLTFSTLTVSNMSPEDSSIYLCSALQGTGYTFGSGTRLTVV.